This T cell receptor (beta chain) stems from a study of blood T cell repertoires in COVID-19. Study-wide context: COVID-19 samples from acute and convalescent phases originated in the United States, Italy and Spain. PBMCs, B-cell-depleted T cells, or T cells were the source of the cDNA or gDNA that made up the material.

Original processing methods: Researchers report that nucleated cell counts were estimated from reference gene primer amplification. Profiled with immunoSEQ multiplex PCR; TCRdb holds only in-frame clones, not every one. Clone size and the V and J calls come from that table; the DNA yielded D and trimming. Of some 37,000 clones listed, roughly 88% are singletons. Unmatched junction bases numbered 7, after V lost 3 bases and J lost 5 bases. Germline CDR1 reads SGDLS; CDR2 reads YYNGEE. The CDR3 runs 14 residues. Sequenced input: peripheral blood. The source of this sequence is a woman in her seventies with acute or convalescent COVID-19. V is TRBV9 and J is TRBJ2-5; 7 bases agree with TRBD2. The CDR3 spells CASSARTGGETQYF. In nucleotides, the CDR3 is TGTGCCAGCAGCGCACGGACCGGGGGGGAGACCCAGTACTTC.